These T cell receptor beta chains were read from a single sample in a study of blood T cell repertoires in COVID-19. TCRdb's table, derived via immunoSEQ multiplex PCR, lists solely in-frame clones and lacks some. The sample contains around 24,000 clones, around nine tenths of which appear only once. Sequenced: peripheral blood. Receptors were obtained from a man aged 65 to 85 with COVID-19, enrolled during active disease. Both conserved end residues are part of each CDR3. D genes are given only for firm matches. A clone size is listed for some rows: how often the clone was seen (once, few, many), or a class if it is expanded.

j_gene | abundance | d_gene | v_gene | CDR3aa | CDR3nt
TRBJ1-2 | - | TRBD1 | TRBV6-5 | CASSLTGGHGYTF | TGTGCCAGCAGCTTGACAGGGGGCCATGGCTACACCTTC
TRBJ2-3 | - | - | TRBV10-1 | CASSFPGADTQYF | TGCGCCAGCTCTTTCCCGGGGGCAGATACGCAGTATTTT
TRBJ2-7 | - | TRBD1 | TRBV11-1 | CASSQLWGTGYEQYF | TGTGCCAGCAGCCAGCTATGGGGGACAGGGTACGAGCAGTACTTC
TRBJ2-3 | - | - | TRBV6-1 | CASSGLDQFSTDTQYF | TGTGCCAGCAGTGGACTTGACCAATTCAGCACAGATACGCAGTATTTT
TRBJ1-1 | - | - | TRBV7-9 | CASSQNTEAFF | TGTGCCAGCAGCCAGAACACTGAAGCTTTCTTT
TRBJ1-1 | - | - | TRBV6-5 | CASSLQGSPNTEAFF | TGTGCCAGCAGTCTACAGGGCTCGCCGAACACTGAAGCTTTCTTT
TRBJ1-3 | - | TRBD1 | TRBV7-9 | CASSNYRDSSGNTIYF | TGTGCCAGCAGCAATTACCGGGACAGCTCTGGAAACACCATATATTTT
TRBJ1-4 | - | - | TRBV7-9 | CASSLRQENEKLFF | TGTGCCAGCAGCTTACGACAGGAAAATGAAAAACTGTTTTTT
TRBJ2-3 | - | TRBD2 | TRBV4-1 | CASSQSGGRGTDTQYF | TGCGCCAGCAGCCAGTCGGGGGGGCGCGGCACAGATACGCAGTATTTT
TRBJ1-3 | - | - | TRBV11-2 | CASSLPGNSGNTIYF | TGTGCCAGCAGCCTTCCAGGGAACTCTGGAAACACCATATATTTT
TRBJ2-3 | - | - | TRBV19 | CASSNVNSDTQYF | TGTGCCAGTAGTAATGTGAACTCAGATACGCAGTATTTT
TRBJ1-1 | once | - | TRBV27 | CASSLAGDTEAFF | TGTGCCAGCAGTTTAGCCGGGGACACTGAAGCTTTCTTT
TRBJ1-5 | once | - | TRBV4-1 | CASSQAQFNQPQHF | TGCGCCAGCAGCCAGGCACAGTTCAATCAGCCCCAGCATTTT
TRBJ1-2 | - | TRBD1 | TRBV19 | CASSVRRTGTVGYTF | TGTGCCAGTAGCGTCCGGAGGACAGGGACAGTTGGCTACACCTTC
TRBJ2-2 | - | TRBD1 | TRBV10-3 | CAISAGDRGAGELFF | TGTGCCATCAGTGCTGGGGACAGGGGAGCCGGGGAGCTGTTTTTT
TRBJ1-1 | - | - | TRBV19 | CASSLNRGTEAFF | TGTGCCAGTAGCCTGAACCGGGGAACTGAAGCTTTCTTT
TRBJ1-1 | - | - | TRBV6-1 | CASSEGLLMNTEAFF | TGTGCCAGCAGTGAAGGGCTGTTGATGAACACTGAAGCTTTCTTT
TRBJ1-1 | - | - | TRBV5-1 | CASSLGHLRENTEAFF | TGCGCCAGCAGCTTGGGACACTTGAGGGAGAACACTGAAGCTTTCTTT
TRBJ2-1 | - | TRBD2 | TRBV29-1 | CSVLLAGPYNEQFF | TGCAGCGTCCTACTAGCGGGGCCGTACAATGAGCAGTTCTTC
TRBJ1-2 | - | - | TRBV7-2 | CASSSLRGYGYTF | TGTGCCAGCAGCTCCCTCCGCGGCTATGGCTACACCTTC
TRBJ1-5 | - | - | TRBV18 | CASSREGGQPQHF | TGTGCCAGCTCACGAGAAGGGGGACAGCCCCAGCATTTT
TRBJ1-2 | - | TRBD1 | TRBV3-1/TRBV3-2 | CASSRSGTEGSYGYTF | TGTGCCAGCAGCCGTTCTGGGACAGAGGGATCCTATGGCTACACCTTC
TRBJ1-5 | - | - | TRBV12-3/TRBV12-4 | CASSSGNQPQHF | TGTGCCAGCAGTTCAGGAAATCAGCCCCAGCATTTT
TRBJ1-1 | once | TRBD1 | TRBV5-1 | CASRAGTGSPEAFF | TGCGCCAGCAGGGCCGGGACAGGGAGCCCTGAAGCTTTCTTT
TRBJ1-2 | - | - | TRBV5-6 | CASSTLGSYGYTF | TGTGCCAGCAGCACCCTAGGGAGCTATGGCTACACCTTC
TRBJ1-1 | few | - | TRBV11-2 | CASNPGGGAEAFF | TGTGCCAGCAATCCCGGGGGAGGGGCTGAAGCTTTCTTT
TRBJ2-5 | - | TRBD1 | TRBV2 | CASTPTGAIQETQYF | TGTGCCAGCACTCCGACAGGGGCCATCCAAGAGACCCAGTACTTC
TRBJ2-1 | - | TRBD2 | TRBV5-1 | CASSVTSGYNEQFF | TGCGCCAGCAGCGTCACTAGCGGATACAATGAGCAGTTCTTC
TRBJ2-1 | - | TRBD1 | TRBV6-5 | CASSTTGGSYNEQFF | TGTGCCAGCAGTACGACAGGGGGTTCCTACAATGAGCAGTTCTTC
TRBJ2-7 | - | - | TRBV19 | CASGWRTAYEQYF | TGTGCCAGCGGATGGCGGACAGCTTACGAGCAGTACTTC
TRBJ1-6 | - | - | TRBV7-9 | CASSLASDILYNSPLHF | TGTGCCAGCAGCTTAGCTTCCGACATCCTCTATAATTCACCCCTCCACTTT
TRBJ1-1 | - | - | TRBV11-2 | CASSSSTGPTEAFF | TGTGCCAGCAGCTCATCCACAGGGCCCACTGAAGCTTTCTTT
TRBJ1-6 | - | - | TRBV27 | CASSLSERLVNSPLHF | TGTGCCAGCAGTTTATCAGAGAGGCTAGTAAATTCACCCCTCCACTTT
TRBJ2-4 | - | - | TRBV25-1 | CARPQGTQAKNIQYF | TGTGCCCGTCCACAGGGAACTCAAGCCAAAAACATTCAGTACTTC
TRBJ2-3 | - | TRBD1 | TRBV10-1 | CASSGQGSDTQYF | TGCGCCAGCAGCGGACAGGGCTCAGATACGCAGTATTTT
TRBJ2-3 | - | TRBD2 | TRBV7-9 | CASRRRLAASTDTQYF | TGTGCCAGCAGGCGTAGACTAGCAGCTAGCACAGATACGCAGTATTTT
TRBJ2-2 | few | TRBD1 | TRBV7-9 | CASSAGTGFYTGELFF | TGTGCCAGCAGCGCCGGGACAGGGTTTTACACCGGGGAGCTGTTTTTT
TRBJ1-2 | - | - | TRBV5-4 | CASSLMPGVNYGYTF | TGTGCCAGCAGCTTGATGCCAGGGGTAAACTATGGCTACACCTTC
TRBJ2-7 | - | TRBD2 | TRBV19 | CASSITLADNYEQYF | TGTGCCAGTAGTATAACCCTAGCGGATAACTACGAGCAGTACTTC
TRBJ2-3 | - | - | TRBV11-2 | CASSLPGQFLEDTQYF | TGTGCCAGCAGCTTACCCGGACAGTTCCTCGAGGATACGCAGTATTTT
TRBJ2-1 | - | TRBD2 | TRBV19 | CASSIDRVGTTYNEQFF | TGTGCCAGTAGTATAGATCGCGTCGGGACTACATACAATGAGCAGTTCTTC
TRBJ1-2 | - | - | TRBV6-5 | CASRPARGIYGYTF | TGTGCCAGCAGACCCGCTCGGGGAATTTATGGCTACACCTTC
TRBJ2-2 | - | TRBD1 | TRBV18 | CASSPIDRDPGELFF | TGTGCCAGCTCACCGATAGACAGGGATCCCGGGGAGCTGTTTTTT
TRBJ2-1 | - | - | TRBV5-1 | CASSSYTGSHNEQFF | TGCGCCAGCAGCTCTTACACAGGGTCACACAATGAGCAGTTCTTC
TRBJ1-6 | - | - | TRBV25-1 | CASSSGMANSPLHF | TGTGCCAGCAGTTCAGGGATGGCTAATTCACCCCTCCACTTT
TRBJ2-7 | - | TRBD2 | TRBV6-5 | CASSKREVWWEQYF | TGTGCCAGCAGTAAGCGGGAGGTCTGGTGGGAGCAGTACTTC
TRBJ2-7 | - | - | TRBV4-1 | CASSQDRIADEQYF | TGCGCCAGCAGCCAAGATAGGATCGCGGACGAGCAGTACTTC
TRBJ1-1 | - | TRBD1 | TRBV29-1 | CSVYRGLNTEAFF | TGCAGCGTTTACAGGGGTCTGAACACTGAAGCTTTCTTT
TRBJ2-3 | - | TRBD1 | TRBV11-2 | CASSWGQGTDTQYF | TGTGCCAGCAGCTGGGGACAGGGCACAGATACGCAGTATTTT
TRBJ2-1 | - | TRBD1 | TRBV18 | CASSLGQAIYNEQFF | TGTGCCAGCTCATTGGGACAGGCGATTTACAATGAGCAGTTCTTC
TRBJ2-7 | - | - | TRBV12-3/TRBV12-4 | CASSPPYDSEQYF | TGTGCCAGCAGTCCTCCGTATGACTCCGAGCAGTACTTC
TRBJ2-7 | - | - | TRBV21-1 | CASSKGGYEQYF | TGTGCCAGCAGCAAAGGAGGGTACGAGCAGTACTTC
TRBJ1-4 | - | - | TRBV5-1 | CASSLDRADEKLFF | TGCGCCAGCAGCTTGGACAGGGCTGATGAAAAACTGTTTTTT
TRBJ2-2 | - | TRBD1 | TRBV15 | CATRFQGENTGELFF | TGTGCCACCAGATTTCAGGGGGAGAACACCGGGGAGCTGTTTTTT